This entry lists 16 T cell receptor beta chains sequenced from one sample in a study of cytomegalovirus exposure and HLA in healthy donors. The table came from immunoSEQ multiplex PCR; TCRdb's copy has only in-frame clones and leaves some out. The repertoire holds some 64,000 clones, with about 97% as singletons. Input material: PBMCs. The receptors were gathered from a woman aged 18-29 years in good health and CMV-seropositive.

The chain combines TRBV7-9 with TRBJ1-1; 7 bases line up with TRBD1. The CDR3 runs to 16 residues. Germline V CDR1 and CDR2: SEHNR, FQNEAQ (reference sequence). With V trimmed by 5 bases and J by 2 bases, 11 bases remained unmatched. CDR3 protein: CASSAYPGDSNTEAFF. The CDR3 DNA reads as TGTGCCAGCAGCGCCTACCCCGGGGACAGCAACACTGAAGCTTTCTTT.

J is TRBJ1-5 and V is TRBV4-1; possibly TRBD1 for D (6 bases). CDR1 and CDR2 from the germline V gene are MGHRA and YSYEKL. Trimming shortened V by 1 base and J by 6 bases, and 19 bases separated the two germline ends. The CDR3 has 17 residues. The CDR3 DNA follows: TGCGCCAGCAGCCAAGCAGCGGCGGGGGGCGCGTCTCAGCCCCAGCATTTT. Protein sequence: CASSQAAAGGASQPQHF.

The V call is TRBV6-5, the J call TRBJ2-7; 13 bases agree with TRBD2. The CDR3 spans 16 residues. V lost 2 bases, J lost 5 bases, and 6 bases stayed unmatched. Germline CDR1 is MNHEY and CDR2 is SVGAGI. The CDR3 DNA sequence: TGTGCCAGCAGTTACAGGACTAGCGGGAGATCGAACGAGCAGTACTTC. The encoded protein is CASSYRTSGRSNEQYF.

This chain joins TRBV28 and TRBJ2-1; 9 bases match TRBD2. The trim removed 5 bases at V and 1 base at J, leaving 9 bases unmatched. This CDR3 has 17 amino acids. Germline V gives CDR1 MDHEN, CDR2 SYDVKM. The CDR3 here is CASSTRIAGASYNEQFF. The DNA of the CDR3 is TGTGCCAGCAGTACGCGAATAGCGGGGGCTTCCTACAATGAGCAGTTCTTC.

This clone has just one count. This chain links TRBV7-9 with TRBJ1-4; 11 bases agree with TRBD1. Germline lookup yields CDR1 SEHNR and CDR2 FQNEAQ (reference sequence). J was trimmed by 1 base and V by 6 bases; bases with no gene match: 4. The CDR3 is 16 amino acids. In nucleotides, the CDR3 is TGTGCCAGCAGTCGGACAGGGGGCGAAACTAATGAAAAACTGTTTTTT. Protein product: CASSRTGGETNEKLFF.

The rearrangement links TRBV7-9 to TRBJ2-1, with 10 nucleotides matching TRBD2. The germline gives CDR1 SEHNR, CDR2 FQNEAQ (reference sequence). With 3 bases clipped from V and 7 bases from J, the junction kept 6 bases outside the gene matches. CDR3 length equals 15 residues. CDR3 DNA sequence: TGTGCCAGCAGCTTCGCTAGCGGGAGTCGAAATGAGCAGTTCTTC. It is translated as CASSFASGSRNEQFF.

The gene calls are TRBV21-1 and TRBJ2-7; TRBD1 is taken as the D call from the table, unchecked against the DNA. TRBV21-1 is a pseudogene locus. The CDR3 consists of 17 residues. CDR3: CASSNGRRQGAFYEQYF. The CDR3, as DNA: TGTGCCAGCAGCAATGGCCGTCGACAGGGGGCTTTCTACGAGCAGTACTTC.

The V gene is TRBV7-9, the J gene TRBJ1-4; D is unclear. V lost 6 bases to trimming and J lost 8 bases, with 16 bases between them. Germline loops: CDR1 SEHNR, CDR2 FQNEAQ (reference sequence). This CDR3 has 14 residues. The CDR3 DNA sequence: TGTGCCAGCAGTAGTCCCGTACGGGAGGAAAAACTGTTTTTT. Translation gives CASSSPVREEKLFF.

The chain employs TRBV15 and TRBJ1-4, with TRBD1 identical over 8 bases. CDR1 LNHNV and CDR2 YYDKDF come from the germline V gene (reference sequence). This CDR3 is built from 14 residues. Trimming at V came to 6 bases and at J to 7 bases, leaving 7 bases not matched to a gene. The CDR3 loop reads CATRLTGGVEKLFF. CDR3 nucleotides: TGTGCCACCAGGTTAACAGGGGGGGTTGAAAAACTGTTTTTT.

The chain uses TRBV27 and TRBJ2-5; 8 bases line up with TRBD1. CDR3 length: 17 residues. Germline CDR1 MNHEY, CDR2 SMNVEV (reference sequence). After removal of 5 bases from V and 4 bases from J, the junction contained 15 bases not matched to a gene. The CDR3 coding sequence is TGTGCCAGCAGTCGACAATTTATAACAGGGGGAAGAGAGACCCAGTACTTC. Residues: CASSRQFITGGRETQYF.

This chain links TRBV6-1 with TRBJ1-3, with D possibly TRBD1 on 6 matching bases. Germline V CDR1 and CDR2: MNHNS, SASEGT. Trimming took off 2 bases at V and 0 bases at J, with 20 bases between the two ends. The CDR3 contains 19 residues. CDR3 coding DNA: TGTGCCAGCAGTGAATCCAGGGGCCAGGGATGGGCCTCTGGAAACACCATATATTTT. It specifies CASSESRGQGWASGNTIYF.

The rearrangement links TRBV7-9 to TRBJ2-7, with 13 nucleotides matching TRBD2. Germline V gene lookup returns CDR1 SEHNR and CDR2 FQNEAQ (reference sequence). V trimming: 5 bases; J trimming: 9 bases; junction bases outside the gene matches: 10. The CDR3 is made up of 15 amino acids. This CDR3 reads CASSATSGRAAVQYF. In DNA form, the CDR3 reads TGTGCCAGCAGCGCAACTAGCGGGAGGGCCGCTGTGCAGTACTTC.

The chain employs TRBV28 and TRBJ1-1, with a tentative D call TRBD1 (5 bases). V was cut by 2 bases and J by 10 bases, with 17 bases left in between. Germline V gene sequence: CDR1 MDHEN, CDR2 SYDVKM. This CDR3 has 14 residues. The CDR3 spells CASSLEMTVSGAFF. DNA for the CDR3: TGTGCCAGCAGTTTAGAGATGACAGTCTCGGGAGCTTTCTTT.

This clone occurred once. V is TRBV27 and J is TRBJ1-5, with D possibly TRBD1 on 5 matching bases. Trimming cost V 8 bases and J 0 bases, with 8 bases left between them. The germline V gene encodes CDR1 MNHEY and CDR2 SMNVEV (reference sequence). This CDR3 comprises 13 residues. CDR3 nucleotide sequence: TGTGCCAGCCGGGGGTTTAGCAATCAGCCCCAGCATTTT. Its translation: CASRGFSNQPQHF.

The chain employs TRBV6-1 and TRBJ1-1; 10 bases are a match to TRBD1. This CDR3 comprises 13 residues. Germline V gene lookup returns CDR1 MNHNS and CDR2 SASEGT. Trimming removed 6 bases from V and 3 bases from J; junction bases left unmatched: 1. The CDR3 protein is CASRGQGDTEAFF. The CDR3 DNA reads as TGTGCCAGCAGAGGACAGGGGGACACTGAAGCTTTCTTT.

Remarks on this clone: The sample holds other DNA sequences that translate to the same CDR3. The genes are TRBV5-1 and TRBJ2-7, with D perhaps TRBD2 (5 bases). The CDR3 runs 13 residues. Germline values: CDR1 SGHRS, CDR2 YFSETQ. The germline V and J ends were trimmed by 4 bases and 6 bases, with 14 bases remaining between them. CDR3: CASSKREGGEQYF. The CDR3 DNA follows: TGCGCCAGCAGCAAGCGAGAGGGTGGCGAGCAGTACTTC.